The present T cell receptor beta chain was sequenced within a study of blood T cell repertoires in COVID-19. TCRdb keeps only in-frame clones here, not all; method: immunoSEQ multiplex PCR. This sample has some 240,000 clones; 82% occur once, and the top ten carry 4.5% to 5.5%. Germline-derived CDR1 and CDR2 are ENHRY and SYGVKD. The CDR3 consists of 15 residues. V lost 7 bases to trimming and J lost 7 bases, with 19 bases between them. J is TRBJ1-4 and V is TRBV10-3; D gene ambiguous. This TCR was recovered from a woman in her 70s with COVID-19, enrolled during active disease. The sequenced material came from peripheral blood. The CDR3 spells CAITKITGVVEKLFF. In nucleotides, the CDR3 is TGTGCCATCACTAAGATAACCGGGGTAGTTGAAAAACTGTTTTTT.